The 5 T cell receptor beta chains given below trace back to one sample, sequenced in a study of cytomegalovirus exposure and HLA in healthy donors. Sequenced by immunoSEQ multiplex PCR; TCRdb stores in-frame clones only, minus some. The table includes about 250,000 clones, about 90% detected once. What was sequenced was PBMCs. The receptors stem from a man aged 18 to 30 in good health and CMV-seropositive.

The chain couples TRBV6-6 to TRBJ1-2; 10 bases agree with TRBD1. With 5 bases clipped from V and 1 base from J, the junction kept 4 bases outside the gene matches. The CDR3 runs 15 residues. CDR1 and CDR2 from the germline V gene are MNHNY and SVGAGI (reference sequence). The CDR3 sequence is CASSRQGANNYGYTF. The CDR3 DNA follows: TGTGCCAGCAGTAGACAGGGGGCGAATAACTATGGCTACACCTTC.

The J gene is TRBJ2-7, the V gene TRBV28; TRBD2 aligns across 9 bases. The CDR3 is made up of 14 amino acids. In germline, CDR1 is MDHEN, CDR2 SYDVKM. Losses at the gene ends were 2 bases for V and 6 bases for J; bases not matched to a gene: 5. The CDR3, as DNA: TGTGCCAGCAGTTTAACTAGCGGGCTCCCCGAGCAGTACTTC. Translation gives CASSLTSGLPEQYF.

CDR3 sequence reads: CASSLRGGSPLIGTQYF. The CDR3 DNA reads TGTGCCAGCAGTCTTCGGGGCGGGAGCCCGTTGATAGGTACGCAGTATTTT. V is TRBV28 and J is TRBJ2-3, with 7 bases lining up with TRBD2. Germline V gene lookup returns CDR1 MDHEN and CDR2 SYDVKM. V lost 5 bases and J lost 8; bases outside the gene matches: 19. This CDR3 has 17 residues.

The chain couples TRBV11-3 to TRBJ2-1, with 9 nucleotides matching TRBD1. The germline CDR1 and CDR2 sequences are SGHNT and YENEEA. The CDR3 is 14 amino acids. The ends lost 3 bases at V and 5 bases at J; junction bases unmatched: 2. The CDR3 protein is CASSLDRGHNEQFF. The CDR3 nucleotides read TGTGCCAGCAGCTTGGACAGGGGCCACAATGAGCAGTTCTTC.

The rearrangement links TRBV28 to TRBJ1-2; D remains ambiguous. CDR1 and CDR2 from the germline V gene are MDHEN and SYDVKM. The CDR3 contains 15 residues. Trimming cost V 2 bases and J 4 bases, with 14 bases left between them. The CDR3: CASSLVGQGSYGYTF. The CDR3 bases are TGTGCCAGCAGTTTAGTAGGGCAAGGAAGCTATGGCTACACCTTC.